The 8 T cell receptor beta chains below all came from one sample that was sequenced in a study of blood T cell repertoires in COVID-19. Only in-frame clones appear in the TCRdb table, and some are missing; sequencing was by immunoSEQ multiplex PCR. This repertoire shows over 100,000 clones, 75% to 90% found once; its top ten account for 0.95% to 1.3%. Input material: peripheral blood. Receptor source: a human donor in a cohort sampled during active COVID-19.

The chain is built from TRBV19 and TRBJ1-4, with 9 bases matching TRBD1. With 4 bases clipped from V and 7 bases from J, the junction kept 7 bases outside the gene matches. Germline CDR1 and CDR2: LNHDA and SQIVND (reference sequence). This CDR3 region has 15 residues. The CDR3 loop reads CASSTGTGKREKLFF. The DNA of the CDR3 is TGTGCCAGTAGTACTGGGACAGGGAAGCGTGAAAAACTGTTTTTT.

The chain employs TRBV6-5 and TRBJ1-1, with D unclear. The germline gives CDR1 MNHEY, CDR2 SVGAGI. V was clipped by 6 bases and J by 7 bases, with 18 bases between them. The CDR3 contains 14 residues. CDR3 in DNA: TGTGCCAGCAGCCTACCCCCTCCTCCAGGTGAAGCTTTCTTT. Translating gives CASSLPPPPGEAFF.

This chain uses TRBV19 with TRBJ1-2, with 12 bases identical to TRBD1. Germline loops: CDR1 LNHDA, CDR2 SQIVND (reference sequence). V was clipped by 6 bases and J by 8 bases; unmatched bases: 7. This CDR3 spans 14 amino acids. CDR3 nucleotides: TGTGCCAGTAGCCCGGGACAGGGGGCGAGCGGCTACACCTTC. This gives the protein CASSPGQGASGYTF.

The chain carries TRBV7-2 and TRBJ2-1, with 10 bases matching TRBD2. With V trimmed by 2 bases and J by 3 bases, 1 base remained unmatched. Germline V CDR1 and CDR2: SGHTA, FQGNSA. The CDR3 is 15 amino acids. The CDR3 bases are TGTGCCAGCAGCTTACTAGCGGGAGTCTACAATGAGCAGTTCTTC. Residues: CASSLLAGVYNEQFF.

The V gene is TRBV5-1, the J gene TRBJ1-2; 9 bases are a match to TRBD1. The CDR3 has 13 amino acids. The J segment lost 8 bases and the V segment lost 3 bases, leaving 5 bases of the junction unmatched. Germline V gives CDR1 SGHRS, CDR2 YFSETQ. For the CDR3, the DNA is TGCGCCAGCAGCTGGGGACAGGGTGACGGCTACACCTTC. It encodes CASSWGQGDGYTF. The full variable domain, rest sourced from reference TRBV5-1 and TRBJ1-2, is KAGVTQTPRYLIKTRGQQVTLSCSPISGHRSVSWYQQTPGQGLQFLFEYFSETQRNKGNFPGRFSGRQFSNSRSEMNVSTLELGDSALYLCASSWGQGDGYTFGSGTRLTVV.

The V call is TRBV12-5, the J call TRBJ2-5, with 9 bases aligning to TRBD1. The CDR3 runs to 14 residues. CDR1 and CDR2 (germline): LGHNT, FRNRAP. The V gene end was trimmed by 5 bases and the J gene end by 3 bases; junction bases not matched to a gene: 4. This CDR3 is CASGAGQGKETQYF. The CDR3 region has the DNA TGTGCTAGTGGTGCGGGACAGGGTAAAGAGACCCAGTACTTC.

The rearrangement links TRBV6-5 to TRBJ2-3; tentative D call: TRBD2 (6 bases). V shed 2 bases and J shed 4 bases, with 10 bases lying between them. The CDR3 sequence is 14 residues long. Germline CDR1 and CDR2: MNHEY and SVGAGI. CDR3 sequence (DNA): TGTGCCAGCAGTTACGGAGGGTCTCCAGATACGCAGTATTTT. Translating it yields CASSYGGSPDTQYF.

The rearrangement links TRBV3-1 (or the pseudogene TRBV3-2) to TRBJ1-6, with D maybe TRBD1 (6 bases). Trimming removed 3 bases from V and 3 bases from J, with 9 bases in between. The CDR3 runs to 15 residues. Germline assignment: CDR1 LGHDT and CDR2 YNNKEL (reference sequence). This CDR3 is CASSQQGIYNSPLHF. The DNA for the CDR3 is TGTGCCAGCAGCCAGCAGGGGATCTATAATTCACCCCTCCACTTT.